This is a list of T cell receptor beta chains from one sample in a study of CD8+CD57+ T cells in acquired aplastic anemia. TCRdb recomputed calls from the reads with MiXCR, one row per CDR3 protein. Of about 200,000 distinct CDR3 sequences listed, roughly 60% are singletons. Source material: sorted CD4+, CD8+, or CD8+CD57+ T cells (not recorded which) from PBMCs. Receptors were obtained from a human donor with aplastic anemia. CDR3s include the opening cysteine and the closing phenylalanine or tryptophan. Each record gives: J gene, D gene, clone size, V gene, CDR3 DNA, CDR3 protein. A D gene is named only where the DNA matches it firmly. Some rows mark clone size as missing; the rest say once, few, many or name a class of expanded clone.

>TRBJ2-1|TRBD2|-|TRBV5-1
TGCGCCAGCAGCTTGACTAGCGGGAGATACAATGAGCAGTTCTTC
CASSLTSGRYNEQFF
>TRBJ1-1|TRBD1|-|TRBV28
TGTGCCATCAGGGGGTTCATGGGCACTGAAGCTTTCTTT
CAIRGFMGTEAFF
>TRBJ1-3|-|-|TRBV25-1
TGTGCCAGCAGTGAGCCGGGGGCGCAGGGAAACACCATATATTTT
CASSEPGAQGNTIYF
>TRBJ2-1|-|many|TRBV5-1
TGCGCCAGCAGCTTGTCTGGCAAGCAGTTCTTC
CASSLSGKQFF
>TRBJ2-7|-|-|TRBV29-1
TGCAGCGTTGACCTCGGGACCGACTCCTTCGAGCAGTACTTC
CSVDLGTDSFEQYF
>TRBJ2-3|-|-|TRBV15
TGTGCCACCAGCAGAGATTTAGCGGAATCCACAGATACGCAGTATTTT
CATSRDLAESTDTQYF
>TRBJ1-2|TRBD1|-|TRBV19
TGTGCCAGTAGTATAAACGGACAGGGAGGAGATGGCTACACCTTC
CASSINGQGGDGYTF
>TRBJ2-3|-|-|TRBV5-4
TGTGCCAGCAGCTTGGATAGCGGAATCACAGATACGCAGTATTTT
CASSLDSGITDTQYF
>TRBJ2-1|-|many|TRBV19
TGTGCCAGTAGTATTATTAGCGTATCCTACAATGAGCAGTTCTTC
CASSIISVSYNEQFF
>TRBJ1-2|-|once|TRBV6-1
TGTGCCAGTAGGACAGCACCGAACAACTATGGCTACACCTTC
CASRTAPNNYGYTF
>TRBJ2-7|-|many|TRBV5-1
TGTGCCAGCAGCTGGGGTGGAGAGCAGTACTTC
CASSWGGEQYF
>TRBJ1-2|-|once|TRBV7-2
TGTGCCAGCAGCAAGGGACCCTCTAACTATGGCTACACCTTC
CASSKGPSNYGYTF
>TRBJ2-5|-|-|TRBV11-2
TGTGCCAGCAGCCCCAGGACTCAAGAGACCCAGTACTTC
CASSPRTQETQYF
>TRBJ2-7|TRBD1|once|TRBV7-2
TGTGCCAGCAGTTTGGACAGGGTAGCACATGGGCAGTACTTC
CASSLDRVAHGQYF
>TRBJ2-7|-|once|TRBV2
TGTGCCAGCAGCGGTCAGGAGACCTACGAGCAGTACTTC
CASSGQETYEQYF
>TRBJ2-7|TRBD2|few|TRBV10-3
TGTGCCATCAGTGAGTCGGGCGGGAGAGGAGACGAGCAGTACTTC
CAISESGGRGDEQYF
>TRBJ1-1|-|-|TRBV12-3/TRBV12-4
TGTGCCAGCACCTTACCGGGGGGCCGAACTGAAGCTTTCTTT
CASTLPGGRTEAFF
>TRBJ2-7|-|-|TRBV6-4
TGTGCCAGCAGTCAGGCGGGGGCGAGCGAGCAGTACTTC
CASSQAGASEQYF
>TRBJ1-4|TRBD1|-|TRBV20-1
TGCAGTTCGACAGGGCTGGCAACTAATGAAAAACTGTTTTTT
CSSTGLATNEKLFF
>TRBJ2-1|-|few|TRBV9
TGTGCCAGCAGCTTAAGCGCGGGACCAGAAAATGAGCAGTTCTTC
CASSLSAGPENEQFF
>TRBJ1-1|TRBD1|-|TRBV12-3/TRBV12-4
TGTGCCAGCAGTTTAGGGACGCCAGGGGGGAACACTGAAGCTTTCTTT
CASSLGTPGGNTEAFF
>TRBJ2-2|TRBD2|-|TRBV2
TGTGCCAGCAGTCGACTAGCGGGGGGGAACACCGGGGAGCTGTTTTTT
CASSRLAGGNTGELFF
>TRBJ2-3|-|-|TRBV7-3
TGTGCCAGCAGCGCCAACAGGCGAGATACGCAGTATTTT
CASSANRRDTQYF
>TRBJ1-4|-|-|TRBV19
TGTGCCAGTAGTATTAGCTACATCGGGGGGGCGCGTGAAAAACTGTTTTTT
CASSISYIGGAREKLFF
>TRBJ2-2|-|-|TRBV14
TGTGCCAGCAGCCAAGTGTCGAGGGGGAGCGGGGAGCTGTTTTTT
CASSQVSRGSGELFF
>TRBJ2-6|-|few|TRBV4-1
TGCGCCAGCAGCCAAGACGGGGGGCTTGGGGCCAACGTCCTGACTTTC
CASSQDGGLGANVLTF
>TRBJ2-7|TRBD1|-|TRBV7-9
TGTGCCAGCAGCTTAGCCGGGACAGAGCACTACGTGGAGCAGTACTTC
CASSLAGTEHYVEQYF
>TRBJ1-6|-|-|TRBV19
TGTGCCAGTAGTCTCGACAGGCTCCTTTCACCCCTCCACTTT
CASSLDRLLSPLHF
>TRBJ2-7|-|-|TRBV7-2
TGTGCCAGCACCATATCAACAGGGTTCACCTACGAGCAGTACTTC
CASTISTGFTYEQYF
>TRBJ2-1|-|-|TRBV29-1
TGCAGCGTTGAACCTTGGACTGTCTCCTACAATGAGCAGTTCTTC
CSVEPWTVSYNEQFF
>TRBJ1-4|-|-|TRBV19
TGTGCCAGTAGTATACGTGGGGAAAAACTGTTTTTT
CASSIRGEKLFF
>TRBJ2-3|TRBD2|-|TRBV24-1
TGTGCCACCAGTGATCTGACTAGCGGGAGGACTAGCACAGATACGCAGTATTTT
CATSDLTSGRTSTDTQYF
>TRBJ1-1|-|-|TRBV19
TGTGCCAGTAGTACCCGAGCGAGGGGCGAAGCTTTCTTT
CASSTRARGEAFF
>TRBJ1-4|-|-|TRBV9
TGTGCCAGCAGCGAAAGGGGGACGGCTAATGAAAAACTGTTTTTT
CASSERGTANEKLFF
>TRBJ2-5|-|-|TRBV12-3/TRBV12-4
TGTGCCAGCAAGGGGGGGGCTGAGACCCAGTACTTC
CASKGGAETQYF
>TRBJ2-1|-|-|TRBV6-1
TGTGCCAGCGTTAATACAGGGTTGAACAATGAGCAGTTCTTC
CASVNTGLNNEQFF
>TRBJ2-2|TRBD1|once|TRBV5-1
TGCGCCAGCACCCCGTCAGGGGGCTGGACGAACACCGGGGAGCTGTTTTTT
CASTPSGGWTNTGELFF
>TRBJ1-4|TRBD1|-|TRBV9
TGTGCCAGCAGCCCTCAGACAGGGAGGCCTGAAAAACTGTTTTTT
CASSPQTGRPEKLFF
>TRBJ1-6|-|-|TRBV7-9
TGTGCCAGCAGCTTGTCGAGTATTAATTCACCCCTCCACTTT
CASSLSSINSPLHF
>TRBJ1-2|-|-|TRBV9
TGTGCCAGCAGCCGATTAAGCGGCTACACCTTC
CASSRLSGYTF
>TRBJ2-1|-|-|TRBV19
TGTGCCAGTACACGCGGAATCTCCTACAATGAGCAGTTCTTC
CASTRGISYNEQFF
>TRBJ2-7|-|once|TRBV7-9
TGTGCCAGCAGCTTAGAATTCCAGGCTCGCGAGCAGTACTTC
CASSLEFQAREQYF
>TRBJ2-3|TRBD1|-|TRBV20-1
TGCAGTGCCAAGGGACAGGGGGTAGTAGATACGCAGTATTTT
CSAKGQGVVDTQYF
>TRBJ2-1|TRBD1|-|TRBV3-1
TGTGCCAGCAGCCAGGACAGGGACCCCTACAATGAGCAGTTCTTC
CASSQDRDPYNEQFF
>TRBJ2-4|-|many|TRBV5-1
TGCGCCAGCAGCTCCACGGCGGCGGCCAAAAACATTCAGTACTTC
CASSSTAAAKNIQYF
>TRBJ1-5|-|few|TRBV15
TGTGCCACCAGCAGAGGCAATCAGCCCCAGCATTTT
CATSRGNQPQHF
>TRBJ2-5|TRBD2|-|TRBV7-8
TGTGCCAGCAGCTGGGGGTCTAGCGGGGTGGGGAGCCAAGAGACCCAGTACTTC
CASSWGSSGVGSQETQYF
>TRBJ2-3|-|-|TRBV15
TGTGCCACCAGCAGAGGGGGGGCAGGCACAGATACGCAGTATTTT
CATSRGGAGTDTQYF
>TRBJ2-3|TRBD2|-|TRBV7-3
TGTGCCAGCAGCTTCACTTCGACTAGCGGGGGGGCGACAGATACGCAGTATTTT
CASSFTSTSGGATDTQYF
>TRBJ1-1|TRBD1|-|TRBV15
TGTGCCACCAGCAGACCATTTCCGGGACAGGGGTTGTACACTGACGCTTTCTTT
CATSRPFPGQGLYTDAFF
>TRBJ1-2|TRBD1|once|TRBV15
TGTGCCACCAGCGGTGGGACAGGCTATGGCTACACCTTC
CATSGGTGYGYTF
>TRBJ2-3|-|few|TRBV15
TGTGCCACCAGCAGTCGGCTGGGGGGCAGCACAGATACGCAGTATTTT
CATSSRLGGSTDTQYF
>TRBJ2-7|TRBD1|-|TRBV29-1
TGCAGCGTTGAAGATTACGGGGACAGGGGTTACGAGCAGTACTTC
CSVEDYGDRGYEQYF
>TRBJ2-7|TRBD1|few|TRBV15
TGTGCCACCAGCAGCGACAGGGGGACCTACGAGCAGTACTTC
CATSSDRGTYEQYF
>TRBJ2-7|TRBD2|-|TRBV20-1
TGCAGTGCGCACCAAACTAGCGGGAGATCCTACGAGCAGTACTTC
CSAHQTSGRSYEQYF